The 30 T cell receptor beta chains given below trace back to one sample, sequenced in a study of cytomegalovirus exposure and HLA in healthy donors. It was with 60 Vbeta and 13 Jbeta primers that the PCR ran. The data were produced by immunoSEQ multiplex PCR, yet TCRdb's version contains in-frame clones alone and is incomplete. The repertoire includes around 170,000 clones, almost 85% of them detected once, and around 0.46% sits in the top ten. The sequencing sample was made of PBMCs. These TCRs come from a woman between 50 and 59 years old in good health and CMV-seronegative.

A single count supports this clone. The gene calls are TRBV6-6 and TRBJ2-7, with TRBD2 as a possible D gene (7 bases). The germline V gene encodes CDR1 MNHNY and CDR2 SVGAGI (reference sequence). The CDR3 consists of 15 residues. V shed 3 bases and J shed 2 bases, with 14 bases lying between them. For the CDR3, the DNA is TGTGCCAGCAGTTATCAGGGGCGGGAGACCTACGAGCAGTACTTC. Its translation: CASSYQGRETYEQYF.

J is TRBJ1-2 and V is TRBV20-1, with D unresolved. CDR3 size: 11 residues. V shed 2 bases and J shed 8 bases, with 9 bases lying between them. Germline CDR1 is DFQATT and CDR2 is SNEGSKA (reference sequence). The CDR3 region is CSARQATGYTF. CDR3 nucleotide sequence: TGCAGTGCTAGACAAGCGACCGGCTACACCTTC.

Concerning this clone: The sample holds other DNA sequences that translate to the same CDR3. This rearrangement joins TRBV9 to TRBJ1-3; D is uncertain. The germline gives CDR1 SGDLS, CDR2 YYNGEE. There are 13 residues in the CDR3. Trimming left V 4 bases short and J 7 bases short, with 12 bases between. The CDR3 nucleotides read TGTGCCAGCAGCCCCGGGGTTGGGAACACCATATATTTT. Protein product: CASSPGVGNTIYF.

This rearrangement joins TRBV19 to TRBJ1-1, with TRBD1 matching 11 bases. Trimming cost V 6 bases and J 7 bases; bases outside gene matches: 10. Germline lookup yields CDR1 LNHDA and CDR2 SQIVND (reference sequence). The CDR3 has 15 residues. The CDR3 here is CASRTPGQGVDEAFF. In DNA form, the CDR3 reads TGTGCCAGTAGAACTCCGGGACAGGGGGTTGATGAAGCTTTCTTT.

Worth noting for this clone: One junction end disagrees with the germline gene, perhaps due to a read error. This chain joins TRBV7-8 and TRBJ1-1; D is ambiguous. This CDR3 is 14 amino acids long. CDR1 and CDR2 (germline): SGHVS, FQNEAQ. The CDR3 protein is CASSLALVFSPADF. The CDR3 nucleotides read TGTGCCAGCAGCTTAGCGTTGGTATTCTCCCCGGCGGATTTT.

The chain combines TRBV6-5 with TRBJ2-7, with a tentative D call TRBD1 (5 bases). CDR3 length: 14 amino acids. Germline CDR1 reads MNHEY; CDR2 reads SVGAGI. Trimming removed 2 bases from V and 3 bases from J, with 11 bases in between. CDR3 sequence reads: CASSYDRRGYEQYF. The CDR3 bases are TGTGCCAGCAGTTACGACAGAAGGGGCTACGAGCAGTACTTC.

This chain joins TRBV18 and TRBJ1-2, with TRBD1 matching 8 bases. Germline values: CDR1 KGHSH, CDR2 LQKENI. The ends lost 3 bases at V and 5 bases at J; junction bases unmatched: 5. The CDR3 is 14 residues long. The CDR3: CASSPLDRDYGYTF. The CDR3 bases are TGTGCCAGCTCACCCTTGGACAGGGATTATGGCTACACCTTC.

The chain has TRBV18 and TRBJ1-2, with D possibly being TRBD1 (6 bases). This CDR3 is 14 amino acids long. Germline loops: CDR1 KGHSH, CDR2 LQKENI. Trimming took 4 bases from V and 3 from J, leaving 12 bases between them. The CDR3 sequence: CASSLQGADYGYTF. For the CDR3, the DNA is TGTGCCAGCTCACTACAGGGAGCGGACTATGGCTACACCTTC.

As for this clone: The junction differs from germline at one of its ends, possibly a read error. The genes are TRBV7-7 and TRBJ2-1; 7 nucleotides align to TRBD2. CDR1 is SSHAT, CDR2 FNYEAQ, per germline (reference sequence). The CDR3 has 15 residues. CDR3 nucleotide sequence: TGTGCTAGCACCCCTTTGACGGGGGGAGGAAATGAGCAGTTCTTC. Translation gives CASTPLTGGGNEQFF.

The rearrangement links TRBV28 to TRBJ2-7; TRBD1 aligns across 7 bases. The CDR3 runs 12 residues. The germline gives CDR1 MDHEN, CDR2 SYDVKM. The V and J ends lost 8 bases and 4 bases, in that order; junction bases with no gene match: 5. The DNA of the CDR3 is TGTGCCAGCTCAAGGGGGCAGTACGAGCAGTACTTC. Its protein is CASSRGQYEQYF. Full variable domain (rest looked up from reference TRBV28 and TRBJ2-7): DVKVTQSSRYLVKRTGEKVFLECVQDMDHENMFWYRQDPGLGLRLIYFSYDVKMKEKGDIPEGYSVSREKKERFSLILESASTNQTSMYLCASSRGQYEQYFGPGTRLTVT.

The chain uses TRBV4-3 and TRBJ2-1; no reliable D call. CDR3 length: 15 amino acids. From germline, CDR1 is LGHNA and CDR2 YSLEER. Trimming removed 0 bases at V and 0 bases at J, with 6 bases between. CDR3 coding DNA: TGCGCCAGCAGCCAAGAGTCTAGCTCCTACAATGAGCAGTTCTTC. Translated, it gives CASSQESSSYNEQFF.

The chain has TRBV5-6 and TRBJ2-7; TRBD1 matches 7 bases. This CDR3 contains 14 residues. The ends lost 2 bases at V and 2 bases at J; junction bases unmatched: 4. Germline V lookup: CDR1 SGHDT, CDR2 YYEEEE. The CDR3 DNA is TGTGCCAGCAGCTTCCGGGACAGCACCTACGAGCAGTACTTC. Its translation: CASSFRDSTYEQYF.

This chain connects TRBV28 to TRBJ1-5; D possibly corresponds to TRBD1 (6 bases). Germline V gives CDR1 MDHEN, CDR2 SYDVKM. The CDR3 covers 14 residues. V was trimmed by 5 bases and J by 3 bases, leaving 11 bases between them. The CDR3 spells CASSLYRVNQPQHF. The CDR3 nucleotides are TGTGCCAGCAGTCTCTACAGGGTCAATCAGCCCCAGCATTTT.

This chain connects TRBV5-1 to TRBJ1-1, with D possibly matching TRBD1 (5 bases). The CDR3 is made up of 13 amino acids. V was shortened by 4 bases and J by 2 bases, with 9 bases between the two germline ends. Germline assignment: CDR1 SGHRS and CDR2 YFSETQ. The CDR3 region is CASSKDSNTEAFF. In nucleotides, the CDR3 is TGCGCCAGCAGCAAAGACAGTAACACTGAAGCTTTCTTT. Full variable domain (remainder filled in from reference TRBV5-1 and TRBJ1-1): KAGVTQTPRYLIKTRGQQVTLSCSPISGHRSVSWYQQTPGQGLQFLFEYFSETQRNKGNFPGRFSGRQFSNSRSEMNVSTLELGDSALYLCASSKDSNTEAFFGQGTRLTVV.

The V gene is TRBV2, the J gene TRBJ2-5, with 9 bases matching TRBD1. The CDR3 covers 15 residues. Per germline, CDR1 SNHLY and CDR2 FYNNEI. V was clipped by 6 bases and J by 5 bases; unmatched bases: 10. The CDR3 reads CASRDRGLLGETQYF. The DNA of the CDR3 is TGTGCCAGCAGGGACAGGGGCTTGCTTGGGGAGACCCAGTACTTC.

CDR3 protein: CASSQLPQSNTEAFF. CDR3 DNA: TGTGCCAGCAGTCAGCTCCCACAGTCGAACACTGAAGCTTTCTTT. The chain joins TRBV2 to TRBJ1-1; the D is unclear. Germline CDR1 reads SNHLY; CDR2 reads FYNNEI. This CDR3 spans 15 amino acids. With 5 bases removed from V and 1 base from J, the gap between germline ends came to 14 bases.

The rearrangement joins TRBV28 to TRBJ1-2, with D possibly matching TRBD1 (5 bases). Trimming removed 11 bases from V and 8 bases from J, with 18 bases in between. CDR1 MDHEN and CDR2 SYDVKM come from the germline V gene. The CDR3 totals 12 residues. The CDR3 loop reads CALMESGGGYTF. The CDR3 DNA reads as TGTGCCCTCATGGAAAGCGGGGGAGGCTACACCTTC.

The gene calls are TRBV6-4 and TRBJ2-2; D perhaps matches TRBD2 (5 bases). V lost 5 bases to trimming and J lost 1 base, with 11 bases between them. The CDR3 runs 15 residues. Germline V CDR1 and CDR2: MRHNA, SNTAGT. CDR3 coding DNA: TGTGCCAGCAGTCCGACTAACTGGAACACCGGGGAGCTGTTTTTT. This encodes CASSPTNWNTGELFF.

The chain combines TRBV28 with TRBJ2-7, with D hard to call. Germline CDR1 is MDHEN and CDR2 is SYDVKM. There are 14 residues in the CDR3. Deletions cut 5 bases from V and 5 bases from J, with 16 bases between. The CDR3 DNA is TGTGCCAGCAGTCGAACCCCTAGTCCCAACGAGCAGTACTTC. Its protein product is CASSRTPSPNEQYF.

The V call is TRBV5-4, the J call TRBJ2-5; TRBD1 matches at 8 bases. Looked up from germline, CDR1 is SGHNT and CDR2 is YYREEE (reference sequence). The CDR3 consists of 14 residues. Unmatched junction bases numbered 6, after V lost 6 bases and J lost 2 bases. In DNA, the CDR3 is TGTGCCAGCACCCGGGACAGGACTCAAGAGACCCAGTACTTC. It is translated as CASTRDRTQETQYF.

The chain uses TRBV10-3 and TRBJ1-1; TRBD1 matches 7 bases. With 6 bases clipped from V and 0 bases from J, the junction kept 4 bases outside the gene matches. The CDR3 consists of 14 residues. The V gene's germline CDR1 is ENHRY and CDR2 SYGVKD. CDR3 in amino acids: CAIRPGGMNTEAFF. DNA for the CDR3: TGTGCCATCAGACCAGGGGGAATGAACACTGAAGCTTTCTTT.

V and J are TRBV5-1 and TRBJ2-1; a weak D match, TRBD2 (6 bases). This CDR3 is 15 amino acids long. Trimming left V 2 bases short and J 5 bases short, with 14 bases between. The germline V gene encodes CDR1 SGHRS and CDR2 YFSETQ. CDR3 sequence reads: CASSFSTSYNNEQFF. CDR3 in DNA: TGCGCCAGCAGCTTTTCGACTAGTTATAACAATGAGCAGTTCTTC.

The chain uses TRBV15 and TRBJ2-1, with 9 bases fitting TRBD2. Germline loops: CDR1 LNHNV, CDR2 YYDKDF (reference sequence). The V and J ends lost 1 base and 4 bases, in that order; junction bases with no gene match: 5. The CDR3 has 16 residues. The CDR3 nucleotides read TGTGCCACCAGCAGAGGGGGGCGGGAGGGTTACAATGAGCAGTTCTTC. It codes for CATSRGGREGYNEQFF.

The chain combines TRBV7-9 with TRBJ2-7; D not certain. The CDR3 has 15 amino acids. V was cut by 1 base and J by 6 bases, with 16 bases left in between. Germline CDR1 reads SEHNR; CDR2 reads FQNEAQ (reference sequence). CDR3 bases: TGTGCCAGCAGCTTAGAGACGGGTGTACGTACCGAGCAGTACTTC. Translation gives CASSLETGVRTEQYF.

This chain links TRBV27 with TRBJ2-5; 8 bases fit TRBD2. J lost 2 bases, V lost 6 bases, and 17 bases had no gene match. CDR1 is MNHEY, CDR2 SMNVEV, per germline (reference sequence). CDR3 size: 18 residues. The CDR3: CASSPTRSGVSPQETQYF. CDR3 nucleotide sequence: TGTGCCAGCAGCCCAACGCGTAGCGGGGTAAGCCCTCAAGAGACCCAGTACTTC.

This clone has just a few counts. The CDR3 bases are TGTGCCAGCAGACCCAAGGCAGGGACAGGCTCTGGAAACACCATATATTTT. The encoded protein is CASRPKAGTGSGNTIYF. The rearrangement uses TRBV27 and TRBJ1-3; 8 bases align to TRBD1. Losses at the gene ends were 6 bases for V and 0 bases for J; bases not matched to a gene: 10. CDR1 and CDR2 from the germline V gene are MNHEY and SMNVEV (reference sequence). The CDR3 length is 17 residues.

CDR3 region: CASSIRRQGNAQPQHF. The CDR3 DNA follows: TGTGCCAGTAGTATCAGGAGACAGGGGAATGCTCAGCCCCAGCATTTT. V and J are TRBV19 and TRBJ1-5, with TRBD1 matching over 8 bases. Germline V gene data show CDR1 as LNHDA and CDR2 as SQIVND (reference sequence). Trimming cost V 3 bases and J 6 bases; bases outside gene matches: 10. The CDR3 consists of 16 residues.

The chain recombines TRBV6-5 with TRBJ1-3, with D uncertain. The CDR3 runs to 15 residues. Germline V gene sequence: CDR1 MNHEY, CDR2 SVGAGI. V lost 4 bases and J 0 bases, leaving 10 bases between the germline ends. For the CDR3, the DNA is TGTGCCAGCAGTTCTCTAGCAAACTCTGGAAACACCATATATTTT. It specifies CASSSLANSGNTIYF.

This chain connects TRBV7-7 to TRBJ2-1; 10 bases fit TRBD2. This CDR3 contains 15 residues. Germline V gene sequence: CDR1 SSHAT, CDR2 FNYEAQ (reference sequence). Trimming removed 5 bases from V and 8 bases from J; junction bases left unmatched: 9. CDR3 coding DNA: TGTGCCAGCAGCCCACGACTAGCGGGTGTGTATGAGCAGTTCTTC. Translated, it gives CASSPRLAGVYEQFF. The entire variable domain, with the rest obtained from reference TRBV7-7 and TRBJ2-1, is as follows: GAGVSQSPRYKVTKRGQDVTLRCDPISSHATLYWYQQALGQGPEFLTYFNYEAQPDKSGLPSDRFSAERPEGSISTLTIQRTEQRDSAMYRCASSPRLAGVYEQFFGPGTRLTVL.

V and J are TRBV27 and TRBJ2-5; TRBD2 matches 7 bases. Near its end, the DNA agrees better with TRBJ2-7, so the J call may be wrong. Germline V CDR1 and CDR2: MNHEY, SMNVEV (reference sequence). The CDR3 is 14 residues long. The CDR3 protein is CASSPRAGAYEQYF. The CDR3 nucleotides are TGTGCCAGCAGCCCTCGGGCGGGAGCCTACGAGCAGTACTTC.